The subject of this entry is one T cell receptor beta chain. Its antigen specificity is not known. No quality values exist for individual bases; no much larger clone is one base distant. The immunoSEQ Assay, a bias-controlled multiplex PCR, was used to amplify TCRbeta CDR3 regions from genomic DNA. Turning to the authors' computational methods: The number of nucleated cells in each sample was estimated from the amplification of reference gene primers within the assay. Sequence reads were collapsed and filtered to measure the absolute abundance of every unique TCRbeta CDR3 rearrangement. For each sample, productive Simpson clonality was calculated as the square root of Simpson's diversity index across productive rearrangements. The table comes from immuneACCESS by way of TCRdb, which keeps in-frame sequences with V and J called. Part of the clones is missing from these tables; in studies checked, under half for an unresolved V gene and the rest for unknown reasons. V and J calls and clone size are copied from that table; D and trimming were computed from the DNA. In this sample the table shows more than 70,000 clones, 75% to 90% of which occur a single time. Of the sample, 1.2% falls within the top ten clones.

Whole blood was collected in K2EDTA tubes by collaborating institutions according to the institutions' own protocols. For TCRbeta analysis, collaborators shipped samples in one of three forms: frozen whole blood, isolated PBMCs, or DNA extracted from either of those sample types. From cysteine to phenylalanine, the CDR3 is 16 amino acids long. The only DNA kept is the CDR3, 48 bases in frame from the first base. According to the germline V gene, CDR1 reads SNHLY and CDR2 reads FYNNEI. Trimming removed 1 base from V and 1 base from J, leaving 11 bases between the germline ends. The source of the sample is a study of blood T cell repertoires in COVID-19 (TCRdb year 2020). About the full investigation: Samples from collaborators originated in the United States, Italy and Spain and spanned both the acute and convalescent phases of COVID-19. Deeply sampled blood TCRbeta repertoires from subjects exposed to, actively infected with, or recovered from COVID-19 were included in the dataset. A de-identified subject ID, COVID-19 status, age in years and sex were almost always included in the sample metadata. The samples were drawn from two sources: the first 160 participants of the ongoing ImmuneRACE study, and over 1,000 subjects contributed by 6 global collaborators. Where available, HLA class I and class II types were taken from metadata supplied by the sample provider and were not determined by assay-based typing. The repertoires were released in a freely available public database intended as a resource for research on the immune response to SARS-CoV-2. The prospective study material was composed of cDNA or gDNA derived from T cells, B-cell-depleted T cells, or PBMCs. Overall study results and their limits: The amount of clinical and demographic metadata varied by source and participant and was provided uncurated.

The receptor was isolated from an elderly man with active or convalescent COVID-19. Here the chain combines TRBV2 and TRBJ1-5, with no confidently assigned D gene. Sequencing used peripheral blood. The DNA reads as follows: TGTGCCAGCAGTGAAGGGGTTTGGAGGAGCAATCAGCCCCAGCATTTT. Its translation is CASSEGVWRSNQPQHF.